The 22 T cell receptor beta chains below all came from one sample that was sequenced in a study of patients and donors after allogeneic stem cell transplantation. TCRdb used MiXCR to reprocess the RT-PCR reads, holding one entry per CDR3 protein. The sample carries about 400,000 distinct CDR3 sequences, 16% recorded once. Sequences were obtained from blood, either unsorted or a sorted T cell fraction (not recorded which). The receptors were gathered from a human donor who was either an allogeneic HSCT recipient or a stem cell or donor lymphocyte infusion donor (not recorded which). It is not recorded whose cells these are; they may come from a transplant donor.

The chain is built from TRBV20-1 and TRBJ2-7; TRBD1 is a possible D gene (6 bases). The germline gives CDR1 DFQATT, CDR2 SNEGSKA (reference sequence). V dropped 5 bases and J dropped 3 bases, with 17 bases sitting between them. This CDR3 contains 14 residues. The CDR3 region is CSAGGPDRLYEQYF. CDR3 DNA sequence: TGCAGTGCTGGAGGCCCGGACAGACTCTACGAGCAGTACTTC.

The chain recombines TRBV12-3 or TRBV12-4 with TRBJ1-2; tentative D call: TRBD1 (5 bases). The CDR3 sequence is 14 residues long. The V gene lost 4 bases and the J gene lost 4 bases, with 13 bases spanning the gap. The chain's CDR3 is CASSSRGGSYGYTF. CDR3 in DNA: TGTGCCAGCAGTTCCCGGGGGGGGAGCTATGGCTACACCTTC.

This clonotype was counted only a few times. The V call is TRBV11-1, the J call TRBJ1-4; D possibly corresponds to TRBD1 (6 bases). Germline V CDR1 and CDR2: SGHAT, FQDESV (reference sequence). The length of the CDR3 is 19 residues. Trimming stripped 2 bases from V and 6 bases from J, with 25 bases between. CDR3 residues: CASSLSARGGLRGYEKLFF. The CDR3, as DNA: TGTGCCAGCAGCTTAAGTGCTAGGGGGGGGCTTCGTGGTTATGAAAAACTGTTTTTT.

This clonotype showed up just a few times. The chain links TRBV29-1 to TRBJ2-3, with 10 nucleotides matching TRBD2. The junction had 8 bases not matched to a gene; V was cut back by 4 bases and J by 1 base. The germline V gene encodes CDR1 SQVTM and CDR2 ANQGSEA. CDR3 length equals 16 residues. The CDR3 DNA follows: TGCAGCGTTGCTGCTAGCGGGAGTCTGCGCACAGATACGCAGTATTTT. It translates to CSVAASGSLRTDTQYF.

The V call is TRBV6-6, the J call TRBJ1-1; D is undetermined. This CDR3 is 11 amino acids long. Between the trimmed V and J ends, which lost 8 bases and 8 bases, there was a span of 12 bases. The V gene's germline CDR1 is MNHNY and CDR2 SVGAGI (reference sequence). CDR3 DNA: TGTGCCAGCGATCAATCTACCGAAGCTTTCTTT. Translated, it gives CASDQSTEAFF.

The chain recombines TRBV6-2 or TRBV6-3 with TRBJ1-3; D is unresolved. CDR1 is MNHEY and CDR2 is SVGEGT in the germline V gene. The CDR3 has 12 residues. The ends were cut back, 4 bases at V and 3 bases at J, with 4 bases in the middle. The DNA of the CDR3 is TGTGCCAGCAGTTGGCTTGGAAACACCATATATTTT. This translates into CASSWLGNTIYF.

This sequence joins TRBV4-1 and TRBJ2-7; D unclear. Trimming pared 1 base from V and 3 bases from J, leaving 13 bases between. CDR1 and CDR2 (germline): MGHRA, YSYEKL. The CDR3 spans 15 residues. The CDR3 is CASSQGWAKNYEQYF. CDR3 DNA: TGCGCCAGCAGCCAAGGTTGGGCCAAGAACTACGAGCAGTACTTC.

V usage is TRBV6-1 and J usage is TRBJ2-4, with D unresolved. The germline CDR1 and CDR2 sequences are MNHNS and SASEGT. The CDR3 covers 14 residues. V was shortened by 6 bases and J by 7 bases, with 16 bases between the two germline ends. CDR3 amino acids: CASSSSPVFNIQYF. In nucleotides, the CDR3 is TGTGCCAGCAGCTCCAGCCCCGTCTTCAACATTCAGTACTTC.

This clonotype was detected ten times or more. The chain uses TRBV6-2 or TRBV6-3 and TRBJ2-1; D possibly matches TRBD1 or TRBD2 (6 bases each). V was pared by 6 bases and J by 2 bases, with 8 bases between. Germline CDR1 reads MNHEY; CDR2 reads SVGEGT. The CDR3 sequence is 13 residues long. CDR3 amino acids: CASRGGPYNEQFF. The CDR3 DNA follows: TGTGCCAGCAGGGGGGGCCCCTACAATGAGCAGTTCTTC.

This clonotype was seen more than once but under ten times. The chain recombines TRBV12-3 or TRBV12-4 with TRBJ2-2; 14 bases fit TRBD2. CDR3 length equals 18 residues. V dropped 4 bases and J dropped 3; count of bases not matched to a gene: 7. The CDR3 loop is CASSSRTSGRIDTGELFF. The CDR3 DNA reads as TGTGCCAGCAGTTCTCGGACTAGCGGGAGGATAGACACCGGGGAGCTGTTTTTT.

In DNA form, the CDR3 reads TGTGCCAGCAGAGTATACAGGGGCGACACCGGGGAGCTGTTTTTT. This translates into CASRVYRGDTGELFF. V gene TRBV2 combines with J gene TRBJ2-2, with TRBD1 matching 7 bases. Germline V gives CDR1 SNHLY, CDR2 FYNNEI. The CDR3 is made up of 15 amino acids. The junction had 7 bases not matched to a gene; V was cut back by 6 bases and J by 3 bases.

This clonotype occurred a few times. V is TRBV20-1 and J is TRBJ2-7; TRBD2 matches at 12 bases. Unmatched junction bases numbered 9, after V lost 3 bases and J lost 3 bases. Germline lookup yields CDR1 DFQATT and CDR2 SNEGSKA (reference sequence). This CDR3 region has 16 residues. The CDR3, as DNA: TGCAGTGCTAGGGAGGAAACTAGCGGGAGGAGCTACGAGCAGTACTTC. Encoded protein: CSAREETSGRSYEQYF.

This clonotype was recorded a few times. V gene TRBV18 combines with J gene TRBJ1-2, with TRBD1 identical over 7 bases. From germline, CDR1 is KGHSH and CDR2 LQKENI. CDR3 length equals 14 residues. Trimming at V came to 7 bases and at J to 3 bases, leaving 8 bases not matched to a gene. The DNA of the CDR3 is TGTGCCAGCTTATCAGAGGGGGCGGACTATGGCTACACCTTC. Its protein is CASLSEGADYGYTF.

This chain connects TRBV9 to TRBJ2-7, with unresolved D. V shed 4 bases and J shed 0 bases, with 11 bases lying between them. This CDR3 is built from 14 residues. Looked up from germline, CDR1 is SGDLS and CDR2 is YYNGEE. In nucleotides, the CDR3 is TGTGCCAGCAGCCCTGACGGAATCTCCTACGAGCAGTACTTC. It encodes CASSPDGISYEQYF.

This chain joins TRBV13 and TRBJ2-7; 7 nucleotides agree with TRBD2. Per germline, CDR1 PRHDT and CDR2 FYEKMQ (reference sequence). V was pared by 0 bases and J by 3 bases, with 5 bases of the junction left unmatched. The CDR3 consists of 15 residues. CDR3 protein: CASSLGGTTIYEQYF. As DNA, the CDR3 is TGTGCCAGCAGCTTAGGTGGGACTACAATCTACGAGCAGTACTTC.

This clonotype was detected only a few times. The V and J genes are TRBV5-6 and TRBJ1-1; D unresolved. Germline V CDR1 and CDR2: SGHDT, YYEEEE. V lost 0 bases and J 10 bases, leaving 10 bases between the germline ends. The CDR3 loop spans 12 amino acids. The CDR3: CASSLGGEGAFF. The CDR3 DNA follows: TGTGCCAGCAGCTTGGGCGGAGAGGGAGCTTTCTTT.

The chain employs TRBV6-2 or TRBV6-3 and TRBJ2-1; D gene uncertain. The V gene lost 2 bases and the J gene lost 5 bases, with 13 bases spanning the gap. The CDR3 sequence is 15 residues long. Germline assignment: CDR1 MNHEY and CDR2 SVGEGT. The CDR3 here is CASSYVGRRHNEQFF. CDR3 nucleotides: TGTGCCAGCAGTTACGTCGGCCGAAGACACAATGAGCAGTTCTTC.

The CDR3 protein is CSARDSARPKYF. CDR3 bases: TGCAGTGCTAGAGATTCCGCGCGTCCAAAGTATTTT. The J gene is TRBJ2-3, the V gene TRBV20-1; no clear D gene. Germline V lookup: CDR1 DFQATT, CDR2 SNEGSKA (reference sequence). V lost 0 bases, J lost 13 bases, and 14 bases lay in between. The length of the CDR3 is 12 residues.

The chain has TRBV3-1 and TRBJ2-1; 10 positions match TRBD2. Losses at the gene ends were 3 bases for V and 7 bases for J; bases not matched to a gene: 9. Germline lookup yields CDR1 LGHDT and CDR2 YNNKEL (reference sequence). The CDR3 length is 16 residues. In DNA, the CDR3 is TGTGCCAGCAGCCACGGTAGCGGGAGGTACGGTAATGAGCAGTTCTTC. Protein product: CASSHGSGRYGNEQFF.

This clonotype occurred many times. The chain has TRBV12-3 or TRBV12-4 and TRBJ2-4; TRBD1 matches at 8 bases. The V and J ends lost 5 bases and 9 bases, in that order; junction bases with no gene match: 3. The CDR3 runs to 12 residues. CDR3 residues: CASSTQGGIQYF. CDR3 sequence (DNA): TGTGCCAGCAGTACACAGGGGGGCATTCAGTACTTC.

The chain has TRBV3-1 and TRBJ2-5; TRBD1 aligns across 7 bases. After removal of 0 bases from V and 4 bases from J, the junction contained 17 bases not matched to a gene. The CDR3 length is 19 residues. Germline CDR1 is LGHDT and CDR2 is YNNKEL (reference sequence). The CDR3 loop is CASSQETNPGTAFGETQYF. CDR3 coding DNA: TGTGCCAGCAGCCAAGAAACGAATCCCGGGACAGCCTTCGGAGAGACCCAGTACTTC.

The genes are TRBV6-1 and TRBJ1-1; 8 bases agree with TRBD1. The germline gives CDR1 MNHNS, CDR2 SASEGT. The CDR3 is 15 amino acids. The ends lost 0 bases at V and 5 bases at J; junction bases unmatched: 5. CDR3 DNA sequence: TGTGCCAGCAGTGAAGCCGGACAGGGCGGGACTGAAGCTTTCTTT. Protein product: CASSEAGQGGTEAFF.